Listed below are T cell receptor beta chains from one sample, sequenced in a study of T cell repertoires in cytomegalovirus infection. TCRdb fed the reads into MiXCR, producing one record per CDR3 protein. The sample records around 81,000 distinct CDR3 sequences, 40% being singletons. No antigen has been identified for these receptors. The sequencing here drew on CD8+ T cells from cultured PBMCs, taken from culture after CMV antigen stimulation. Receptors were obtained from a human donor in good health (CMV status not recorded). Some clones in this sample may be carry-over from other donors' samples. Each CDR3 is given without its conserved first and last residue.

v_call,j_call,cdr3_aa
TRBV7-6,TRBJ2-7,ASSSPLSYEQY
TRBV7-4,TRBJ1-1,ASRRQGGTNTEAF
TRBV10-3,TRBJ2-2,AISEPLAGRDTGELF
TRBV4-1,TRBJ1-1,ASSQDRWGTEAF
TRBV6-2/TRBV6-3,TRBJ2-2,ASSLGLNTGELF
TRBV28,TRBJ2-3,ASSLMGPSGQRTDTQY
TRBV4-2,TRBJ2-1,ASSQEMGGGRYNEQF
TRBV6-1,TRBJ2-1,ASSERVENLYNEQF
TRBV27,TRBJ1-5,ASSPLSGNQPQH
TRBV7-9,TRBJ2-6,ASSLADGQGTFSGANVLT
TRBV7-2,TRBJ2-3,ASRGAADTQY
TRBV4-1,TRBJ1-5,ASSQEGGSGNQPQH
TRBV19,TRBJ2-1,ASSISGTEQF
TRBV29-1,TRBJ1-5,SVLDRGHQPQH
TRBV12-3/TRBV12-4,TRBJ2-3,ASSPDTTSGGDTQY
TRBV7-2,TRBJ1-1,ASSLVTRGSTEAF
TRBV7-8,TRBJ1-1,ASSLDRVNTEAF
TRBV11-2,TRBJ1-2,ASSLELLGAGTNYGYT
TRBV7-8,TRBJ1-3,ASSSGTLSGNTIY
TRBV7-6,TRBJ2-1,ASSKDRILNNEQF
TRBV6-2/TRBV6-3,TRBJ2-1,ASRTGGRYNEQF
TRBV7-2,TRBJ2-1,ASSFSPREPYNEQF
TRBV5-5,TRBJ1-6,ASSLGDGAGGNSPLH
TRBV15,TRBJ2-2,ATSRASWTLPNTGELF
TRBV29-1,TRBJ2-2,SVELGTTNTGELF
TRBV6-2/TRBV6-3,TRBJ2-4,ASSYSFGWQKNIQY
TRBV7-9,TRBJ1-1,ASHGLHTEAF
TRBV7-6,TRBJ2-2,ASSPDRGPRTNTGELF
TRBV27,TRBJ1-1,ASRTGAGTEAF
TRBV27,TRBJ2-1,ASSLFMGYEQF
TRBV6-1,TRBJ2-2,ASSPRGRTGELF
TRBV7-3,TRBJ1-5,ASSFTGTGQPQH
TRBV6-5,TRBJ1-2,ASSSGTGARLGYT
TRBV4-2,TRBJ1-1,ASSQDAGGNTEAF
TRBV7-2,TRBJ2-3,ASSLVGSGAGTDTQY
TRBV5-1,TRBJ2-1,ASSLASGGFSEQF
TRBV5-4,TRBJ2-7,ASSLSRGDYEQY
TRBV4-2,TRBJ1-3,ASSPPTGSSGNTIY
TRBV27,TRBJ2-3,ASSLADTQY
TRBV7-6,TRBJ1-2,ASSKAGSNYGYT
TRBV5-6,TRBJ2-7,ASSSPGQGIYEQY
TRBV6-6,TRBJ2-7,ASSYLLGEQY
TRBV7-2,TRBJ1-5,ASSLGPTYSNQPQH
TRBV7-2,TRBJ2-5,ASSVGLMETQY
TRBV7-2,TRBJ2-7,ASSLGLPTEQY
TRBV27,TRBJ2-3,ASSLFGGGDTQY
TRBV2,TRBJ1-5,ASARYTGGDNQPQH
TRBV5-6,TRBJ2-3,ASSLESGGTDTQY
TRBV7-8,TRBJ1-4,ASSLSYELKLF
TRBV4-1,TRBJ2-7,ASSQEASVRSYEQY
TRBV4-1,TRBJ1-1,ASSQGNVNTEAF
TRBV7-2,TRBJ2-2,ASSRGRTDNTGELF
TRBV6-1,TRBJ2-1,ASSLLGGEQF
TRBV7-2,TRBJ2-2,ASSLARVAGELF
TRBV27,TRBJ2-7,ASSLRGPYYEQY
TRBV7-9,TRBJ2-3,ASSGGRRGASTDTQY